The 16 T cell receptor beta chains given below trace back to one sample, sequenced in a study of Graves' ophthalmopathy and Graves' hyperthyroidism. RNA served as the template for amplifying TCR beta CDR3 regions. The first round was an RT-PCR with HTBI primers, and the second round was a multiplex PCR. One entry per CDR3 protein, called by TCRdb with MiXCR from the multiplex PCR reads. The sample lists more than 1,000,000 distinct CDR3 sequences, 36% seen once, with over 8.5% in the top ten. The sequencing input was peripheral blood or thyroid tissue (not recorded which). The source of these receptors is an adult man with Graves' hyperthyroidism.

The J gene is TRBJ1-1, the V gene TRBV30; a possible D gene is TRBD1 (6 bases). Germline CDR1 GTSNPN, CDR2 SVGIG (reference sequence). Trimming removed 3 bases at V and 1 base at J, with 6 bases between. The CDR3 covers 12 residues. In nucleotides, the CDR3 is TGTGCCTGGAGACAGGGGAACACTGAAGCTTTCTTT. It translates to CAWRQGNTEAFF.

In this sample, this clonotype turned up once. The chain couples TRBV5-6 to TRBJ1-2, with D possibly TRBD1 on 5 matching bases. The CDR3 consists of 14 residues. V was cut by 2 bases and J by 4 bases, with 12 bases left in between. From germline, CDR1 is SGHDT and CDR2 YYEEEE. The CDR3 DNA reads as TGTGCCAGCAGCTTACCAGGGACCACCTATGGCTACACCTTC. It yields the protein CASSLPGTTYGYTF.

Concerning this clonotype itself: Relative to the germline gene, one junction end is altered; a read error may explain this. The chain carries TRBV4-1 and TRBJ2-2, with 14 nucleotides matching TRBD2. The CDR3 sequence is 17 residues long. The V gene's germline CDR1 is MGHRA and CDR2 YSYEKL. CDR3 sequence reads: CASSHGLAGGITGELFF. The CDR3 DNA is TGTGCCAGCAGCCACGGACTAGCGGGAGGTATAACCGGGGAGCTGTTTTTT.

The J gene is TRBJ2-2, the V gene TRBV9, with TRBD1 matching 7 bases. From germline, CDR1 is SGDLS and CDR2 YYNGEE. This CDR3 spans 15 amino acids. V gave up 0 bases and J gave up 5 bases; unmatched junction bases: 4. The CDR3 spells CASSVDHRGTGELFF. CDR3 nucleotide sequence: TGTGCCAGCAGCGTAGATCACAGGGGTACCGGGGAGCTGTTTTTT.

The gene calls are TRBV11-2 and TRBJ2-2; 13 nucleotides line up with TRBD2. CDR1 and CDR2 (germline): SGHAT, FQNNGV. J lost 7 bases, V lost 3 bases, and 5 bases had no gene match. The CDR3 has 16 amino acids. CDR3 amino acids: CASSLTGTSGIGELFF. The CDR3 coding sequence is TGTGCCAGCAGCTTGACCGGGACTAGCGGGATCGGGGAGCTGTTTTTT.

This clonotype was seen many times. CDR3 region: CAISVRGEGTGELFF. The CDR3 DNA reads TGTGCCATCAGTGTCCGCGGGGAAGGCACCGGGGAGCTGTTTTTT. The chain couples TRBV10-3 to TRBJ2-2, with a weak D call TRBD2 (6 bases). V was clipped by 4 bases and J by 4 bases, with 13 bases between them. Per the germline V gene, CDR1 is ENHRY and CDR2 is SYGVKD. The CDR3 totals 15 residues.

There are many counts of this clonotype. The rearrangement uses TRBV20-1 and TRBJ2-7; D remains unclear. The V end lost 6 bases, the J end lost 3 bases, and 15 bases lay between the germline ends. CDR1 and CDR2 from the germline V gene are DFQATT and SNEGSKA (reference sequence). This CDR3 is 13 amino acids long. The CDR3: CSAVGLGNYEQYF. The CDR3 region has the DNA TGCAGTGCCGTCGGGTTGGGAAACTACGAGCAGTACTTC.

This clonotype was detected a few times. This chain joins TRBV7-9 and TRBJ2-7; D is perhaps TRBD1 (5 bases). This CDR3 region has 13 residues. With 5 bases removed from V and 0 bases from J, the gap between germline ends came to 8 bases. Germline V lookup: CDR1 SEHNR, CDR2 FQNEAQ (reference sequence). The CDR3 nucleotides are TGTGCCAGCAGCCAGGGTATCTCCTACGAGCAGTACTTC. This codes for CASSQGISYEQYF. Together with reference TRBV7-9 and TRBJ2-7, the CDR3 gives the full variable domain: DTGVSQNPRHKITKRGQNVTFRCDPISEHNRLYWYRQTLGQGPEFLTYFQNEAQLEKSRLLSDRFSAERPKGSFSTLEIQRTEQGDSAMYLCASSQGISYEQYFGPGTRLTVT.

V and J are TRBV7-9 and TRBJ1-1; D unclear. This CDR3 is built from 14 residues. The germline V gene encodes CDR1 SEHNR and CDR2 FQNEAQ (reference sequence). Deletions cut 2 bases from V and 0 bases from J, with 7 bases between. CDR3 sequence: CASSLSTLNTEAFF. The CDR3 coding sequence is TGTGCCAGCAGCTTAAGTACCTTGAACACTGAAGCTTTCTTT.

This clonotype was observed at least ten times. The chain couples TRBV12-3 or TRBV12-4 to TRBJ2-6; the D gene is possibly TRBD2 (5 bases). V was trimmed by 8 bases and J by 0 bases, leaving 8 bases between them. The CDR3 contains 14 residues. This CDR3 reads CASDGLSGANVLTF. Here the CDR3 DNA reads TGTGCCAGCGACGGACTCTCTGGGGCCAACGTCCTGACTTTC.

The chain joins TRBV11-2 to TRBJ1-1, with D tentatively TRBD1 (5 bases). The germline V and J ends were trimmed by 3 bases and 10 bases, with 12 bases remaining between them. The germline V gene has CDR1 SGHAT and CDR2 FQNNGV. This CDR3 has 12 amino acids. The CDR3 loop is CASSLGLAGAFF. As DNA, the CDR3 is TGTGCCAGCAGCTTGGGACTAGCGGGAGCTTTCTTT.

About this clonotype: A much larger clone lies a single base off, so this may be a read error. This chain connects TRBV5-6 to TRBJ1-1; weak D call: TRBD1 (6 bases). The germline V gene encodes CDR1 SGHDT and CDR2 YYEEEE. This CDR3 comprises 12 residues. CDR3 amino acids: CASNLRGIEAFF. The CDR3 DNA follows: TGTGCCAGCAACTTGAGGGGGATTGAAGCTTTCTTT. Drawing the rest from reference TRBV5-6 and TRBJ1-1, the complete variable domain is DAGVTQSPTHLIKTRGQQVTLRCSPKSGHDTVSWYQQALGQGPQFIFQYYEEEERQRGNFPDRFSGHQFPNYSSELNVNALLLGDSALYLCASNLRGIEAFFGQGTRLTVV.

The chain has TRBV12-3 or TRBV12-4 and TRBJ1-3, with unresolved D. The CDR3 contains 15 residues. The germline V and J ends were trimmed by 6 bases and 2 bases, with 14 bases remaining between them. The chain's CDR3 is CASRVAGFAGNTIYF. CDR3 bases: TGTGCCAGCAGGGTCGCGGGGTTCGCTGGAAACACCATATATTTT.

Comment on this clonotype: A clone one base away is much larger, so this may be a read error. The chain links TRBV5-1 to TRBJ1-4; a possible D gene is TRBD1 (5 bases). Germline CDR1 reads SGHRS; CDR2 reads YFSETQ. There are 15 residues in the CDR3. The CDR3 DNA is TGCGCCAGCAGCCCGGTGGGGACCCCGGCGGAAAAACCGTTTTTT. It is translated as CASSPVGTPAEKPFF.

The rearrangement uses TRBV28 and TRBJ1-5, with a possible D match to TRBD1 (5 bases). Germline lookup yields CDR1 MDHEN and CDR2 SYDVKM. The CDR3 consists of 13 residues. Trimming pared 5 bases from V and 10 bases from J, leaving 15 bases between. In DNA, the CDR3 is TGTGCCAGCAGTAACCCCGGGACGGATCCCCAGCATTTT. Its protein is CASSNPGTDPQHF.

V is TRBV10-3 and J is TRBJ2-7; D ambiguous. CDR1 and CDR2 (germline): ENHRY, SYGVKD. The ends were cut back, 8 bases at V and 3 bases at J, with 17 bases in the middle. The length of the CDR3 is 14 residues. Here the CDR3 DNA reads TGTGCCATCTCGACTGAGCGAAAAAACTACGAGCAGTACTTC. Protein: CAISTERKNYEQYF.